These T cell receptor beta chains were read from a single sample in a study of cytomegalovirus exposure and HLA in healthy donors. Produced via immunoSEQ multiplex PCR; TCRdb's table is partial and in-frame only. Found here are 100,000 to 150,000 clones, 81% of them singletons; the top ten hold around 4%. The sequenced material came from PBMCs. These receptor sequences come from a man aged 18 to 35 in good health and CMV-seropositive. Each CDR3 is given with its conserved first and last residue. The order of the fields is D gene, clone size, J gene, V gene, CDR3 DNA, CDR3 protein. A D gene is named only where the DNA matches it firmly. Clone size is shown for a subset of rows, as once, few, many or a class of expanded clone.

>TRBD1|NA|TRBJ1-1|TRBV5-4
TGTGCCAGCAGCCTCGGACAGGGGGCTACTGAAGCTTTCTTT
CASSLGQGATEAFF
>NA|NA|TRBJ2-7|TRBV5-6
TGTGCCAGCAGCCGAAGGGGTCTTGTGTCCGAGCAGTACTTC
CASSRRGLVSEQYF
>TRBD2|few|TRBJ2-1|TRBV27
TGTGCCAGCAGTTTGGCGGGAGGAAGCTACAATGAGCAGTTCTTC
CASSLAGGSYNEQFF
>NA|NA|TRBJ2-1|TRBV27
TGTGCCAGCCGGAGCTCCTACAATGAGCAGTTCTTC
CASRSSYNEQFF
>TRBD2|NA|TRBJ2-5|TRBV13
TGTGCCAGCAGCCCCGCAGCGGGAGGAGAGACCCAGTACTTC
CASSPAAGGETQYF
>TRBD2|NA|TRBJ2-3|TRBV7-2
TGTGCCAGCAGCTTAGGACTAGCTACGGCAGATACGCAGTATTTT
CASSLGLATADTQYF
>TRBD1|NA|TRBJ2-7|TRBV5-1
TGCGCCAGCAGCTTCGGGACAGGTTACTACGAGCAGTACTTC
CASSFGTGYYEQYF
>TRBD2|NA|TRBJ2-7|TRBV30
TGTGCCTGGAGTTCCGGGACTAGCGGGTACTACGAGCAGTACTTC
CAWSSGTSGYYEQYF
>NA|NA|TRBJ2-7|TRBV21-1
TGTGCCAGCAGAGACGACAGGGGCTCCTACGAGCAGTACTTC
CASRDDRGSYEQYF
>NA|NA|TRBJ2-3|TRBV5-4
TGTGCCAGCAGCTTGTCTGGCTTGCTTACCACAGATACGCAGTATTTT
CASSLSGLLTTDTQYF
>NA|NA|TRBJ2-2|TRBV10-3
TGTGCCATCAGTGAGTCGCCCCCCGGCGGGGAGCTGTTTTTT
CAISESPPGGELFF
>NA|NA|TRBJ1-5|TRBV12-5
TGTGCTAGGTTTTTCGTGCAGCCCCAGCATTTT
CARFFVQPQHF
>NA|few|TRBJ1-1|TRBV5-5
TGTGCCAGCAGCTTGGTCACGGGGAACACTGAAGCTTTCTTT
CASSLVTGNTEAFF
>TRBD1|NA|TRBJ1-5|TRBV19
TGTGCCAGTAGTATCGGGGACAGGGGTTTCATGCCCCAGCATTTT
CASSIGDRGFMPQHF
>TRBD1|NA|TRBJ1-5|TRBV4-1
TGCGCCAGCAGCCAAGGCCTAAGGGGGACAGTTCTTAGCAATCAGCCCCAGCATTTT
CASSQGLRGTVLSNQPQHF
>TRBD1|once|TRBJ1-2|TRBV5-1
TGCGCCAGCAGCTTAAATCAGGGGGAAGATGGCTACACCTTC
CASSLNQGEDGYTF
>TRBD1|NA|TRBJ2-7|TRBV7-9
TGTGCCAGCAGCTCCGGGTGGGACAGGGGGATTGGAAGTCCCTACGAGCAGTACTTC
CASSSGWDRGIGSPYEQYF
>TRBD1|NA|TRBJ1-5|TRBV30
TGTGCCTGGAGTGTAGGGGGCAGGTCGGATCAGCCCCAGCATTTT
CAWSVGGRSDQPQHF
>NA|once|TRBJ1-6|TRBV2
TGTGCCACTAAAAACTCCTATAATTCACCCCTCCACTTT
CATKNSYNSPLHF
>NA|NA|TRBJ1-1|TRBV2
TGTGCCAGCCGAGGGGGAGGGACCCGGAGGAACACTGAAGCTTTCTTT
CASRGGGTRRNTEAFF
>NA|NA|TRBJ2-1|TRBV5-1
TGCGCCAGCAGCTTGGAGTCAGGGCCGCACAATGAGCAGTTCTTC
CASSLESGPHNEQFF
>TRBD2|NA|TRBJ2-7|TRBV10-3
TGTGCCATCACTGGGCGGGGGGACGGCGAGCAGTACTTC
CAITGRGDGEQYF